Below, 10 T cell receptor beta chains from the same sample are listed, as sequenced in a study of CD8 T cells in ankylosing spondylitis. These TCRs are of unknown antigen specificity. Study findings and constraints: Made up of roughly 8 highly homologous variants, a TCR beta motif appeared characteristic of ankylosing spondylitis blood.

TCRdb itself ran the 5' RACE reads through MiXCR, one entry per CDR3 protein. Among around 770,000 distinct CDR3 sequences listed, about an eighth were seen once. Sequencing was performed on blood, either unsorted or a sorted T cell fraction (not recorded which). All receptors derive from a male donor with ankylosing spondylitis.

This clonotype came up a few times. The CDR3 reads CASRAGTPVTDTQYF. The DNA of the CDR3 is TGTGCCAGCAGAGCTGGGACACCAGTAACAGATACGCAGTATTTT. V and J are TRBV6-2 or TRBV6-3 and TRBJ2-3, with D possibly being TRBD1 (6 bases). The V end lost 6 bases, the J end lost 3 bases, and 16 bases lay between the germline ends. The CDR3 is 15 amino acids. Looked up from germline, CDR1 is MNHEY and CDR2 is SVGEGT.

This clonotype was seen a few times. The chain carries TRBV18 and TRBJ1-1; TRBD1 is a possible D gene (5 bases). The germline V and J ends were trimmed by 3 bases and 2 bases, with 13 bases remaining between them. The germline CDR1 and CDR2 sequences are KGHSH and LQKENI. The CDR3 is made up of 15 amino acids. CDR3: CASSPESRVNTEAFF. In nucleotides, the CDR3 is TGTGCCAGCTCACCGGAGTCCAGGGTTAACACTGAAGCTTTCTTT. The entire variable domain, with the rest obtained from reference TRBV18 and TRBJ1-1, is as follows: NAGVMQNPRHLVRRRGQEARLRCSPMKGHSHVYWYRQLPEEGLKFMVYLQKENIIDESGMPKERFSAEFPKEGPSILRIQQVVRGDSAAYFCASSPESRVNTEAFFGQGTRLTVV.

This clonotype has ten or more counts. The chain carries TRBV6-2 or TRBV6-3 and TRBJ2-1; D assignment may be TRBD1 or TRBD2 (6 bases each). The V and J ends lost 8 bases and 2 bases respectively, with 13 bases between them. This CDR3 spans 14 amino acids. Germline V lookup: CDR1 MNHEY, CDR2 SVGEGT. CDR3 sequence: CASDEGGTYNEQFF. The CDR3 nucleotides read TGTGCCAGCGACGAAGGGGGGACCTACAATGAGCAGTTCTTC.

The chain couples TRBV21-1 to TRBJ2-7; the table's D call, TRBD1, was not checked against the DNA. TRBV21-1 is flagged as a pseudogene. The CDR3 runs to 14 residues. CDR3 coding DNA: TGTGCCAGCAGCATTCGGCACAGAACCTACGAGCAGTACTTC. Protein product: CASSIRHRTYEQYF.

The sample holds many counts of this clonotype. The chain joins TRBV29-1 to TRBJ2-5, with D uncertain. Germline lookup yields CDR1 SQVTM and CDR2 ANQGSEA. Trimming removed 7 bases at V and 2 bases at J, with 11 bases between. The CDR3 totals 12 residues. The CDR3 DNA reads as TGCAGCGCCCTTTGGGGACAAGAGACCCAGTACTTC. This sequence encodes CSALWGQETQYF.

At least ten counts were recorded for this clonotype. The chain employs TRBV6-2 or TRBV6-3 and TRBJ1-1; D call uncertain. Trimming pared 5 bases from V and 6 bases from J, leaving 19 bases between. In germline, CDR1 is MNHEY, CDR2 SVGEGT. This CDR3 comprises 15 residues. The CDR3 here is CASSTRIMDYPEAFF. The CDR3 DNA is TGTGCCAGCAGTACCCGAATTATGGACTACCCTGAAGCTTTCTTT.

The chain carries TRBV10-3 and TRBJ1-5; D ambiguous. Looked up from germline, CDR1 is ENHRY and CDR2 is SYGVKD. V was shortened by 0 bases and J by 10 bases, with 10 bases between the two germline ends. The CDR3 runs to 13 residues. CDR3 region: CAISESRLPPQHF. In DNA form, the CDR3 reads TGTGCCATCAGTGAGTCAAGACTGCCCCCCCAGCATTTT.

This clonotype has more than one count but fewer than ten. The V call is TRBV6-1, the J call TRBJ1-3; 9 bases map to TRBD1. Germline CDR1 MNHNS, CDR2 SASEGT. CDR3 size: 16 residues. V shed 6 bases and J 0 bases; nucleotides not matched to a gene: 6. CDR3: CASSPGDRVSGNTIYF. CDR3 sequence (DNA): TGTGCCAGCAGCCCCGGGGACAGGGTCTCTGGAAACACCATATATTTT.

The CDR3 here is CASSFVGYRALRSRNTEAFF. The CDR3 bases are TGCGCCAGCAGCTTCGTAGGGTACAGGGCCCTCCGGAGTCGGAACACTGAAGCTTTCTTT. This sequence joins TRBV5-1 and TRBJ1-1, with D possibly being TRBD1 (6 bases). V was shortened by 2 bases and J by 1 base, with 27 bases between the two germline ends. This CDR3 contains 20 residues. CDR1 and CDR2 (germline): SGHRS, YFSETQ. Variable domain in full (rest from reference TRBV5-1 and TRBJ1-1): KAGVTQTPRYLIKTRGQQVTLSCSPISGHRSVSWYQQTPGQGLQFLFEYFSETQRNKGNFPGRFSGRQFSNSRSEMNVSTLELGDSALYLCASSFVGYRALRSRNTEAFFGQGTRLTVV.

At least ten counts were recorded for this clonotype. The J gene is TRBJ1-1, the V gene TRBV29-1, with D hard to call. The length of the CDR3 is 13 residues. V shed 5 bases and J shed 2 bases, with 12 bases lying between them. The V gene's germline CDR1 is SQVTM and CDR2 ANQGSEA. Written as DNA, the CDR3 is TGCAGCGTTAGCCGGAACTTTAACACTGAAGCTTTCTTT. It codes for CSVSRNFNTEAFF.